The 25 T cell receptor beta chains below all came from one sample that was sequenced in a study of vaccination and CD4 T cells after COVID-19. Sequencing of the DNA from cultured CD4+ T cells was carried out with the Oncomine TCR Beta short-read assay. From cultured CD4+ T cells, genomic DNA was extracted. TCRdb called the PCR reads again in MiXCR, with one record for every CDR3 protein. The sample lists about 8,900 distinct CDR3 sequences; around 28% were seen once. Their antigens are not known. The treatment: roughly 10-day PBMC culture with coronavirus spike peptide pools or control peptides (ViraFEST assay). The unexposed donor gave CD4+ T cells before the COVID-19 pandemic (2011-2018). The sample taken for sequencing was CD4+ T cells from blood, cultured in vitro. The receptors derive from a human donor in good health.

This chain connects TRBV6-2 or TRBV6-3 to TRBJ2-2; 9 bases are a match to TRBD1. The CDR3 has 16 residues. The ends lost 6 bases at V and 6 bases at J; junction bases unmatched: 11. Germline lookup yields CDR1 MNHEY and CDR2 SVGEGT. The CDR3 reads CASRRSGQGGSGELFF. The CDR3 DNA follows: TGTGCCAGCAGGAGATCGGGACAGGGTGGTTCCGGGGAGCTGTTTTTT.

This clonotype was detected a few times. V is TRBV20-1 and J is TRBJ1-3; 8 nucleotides align to TRBD1. This CDR3 region has 13 residues. Germline CDR1 DFQATT, CDR2 SNEGSKA (reference sequence). V shed 5 bases, J shed 2 bases, and the junction held 2 bases outside the gene matches. CDR3 loop: CSASGQAGNTIYF. Here the CDR3 DNA reads TGCAGTGCTTCGGGACAGGCTGGAAACACCATATATTTT.

The J gene is TRBJ2-5, the V gene TRBV15; 10 bases are a match to TRBD1. With V trimmed by 10 bases and J by 3 bases, 2 bases remained unmatched. Germline V CDR1 and CDR2: LNHNV, YYDKDF (reference sequence). This CDR3 has 12 amino acids. The CDR3 DNA reads TGTGCCAGTGGGACAGGGGAAGAGACCCAGTACTTC. It codes for CASGTGEETQYF.

The gene calls are TRBV11-1 and TRBJ2-2, with a weak D call TRBD2 (6 bases). Germline CDR1 and CDR2: SGHAT and FQDESV (reference sequence). There are 17 residues in the CDR3. V lost 5 bases and J lost 7, with 23 bases in between. This chain's CDR3 is CASSGRRGSTAGGELFF. CDR3 in DNA: TGTGCCAGCAGCGGAAGACGGGGGAGCACCGCGGGCGGGGAGCTGTTTTTT.

The chain uses TRBV20-1 and TRBJ1-5; a possible D gene is TRBD1 (5 bases). The CDR3 length is 16 residues. V was cut by 2 bases and J by 2 bases, with 16 bases left in between. Germline V gene lookup returns CDR1 DFQATT and CDR2 SNEGSKA (reference sequence). In DNA form, the CDR3 reads TGCAGTGCTAGATCCCGGGTGGGGGTCGGCAATCAGCCCCAGCATTTT. Residues: CSARSRVGVGNQPQHF.

Judged by abundance, this clonotype is medium-sized. The V gene is TRBV20-1, the J gene TRBJ1-5, with TRBD1 as a possible D gene (5 bases). Germline lookup yields CDR1 DFQATT and CDR2 SNEGSKA (reference sequence). This CDR3 contains 15 residues. Trimming took 5 bases from V and 0 from J, leaving 14 bases between them. CDR3 in DNA: TGCAGTGCTGCGAGACAGCCTTATAGCAATCAGCCCCAGCATTTT. The encoded protein is CSAARQPYSNQPQHF.

The rearrangement uses TRBV4-3 and TRBJ2-1, with 7 bases fitting TRBD2. The CDR3 has 18 amino acids. The trim removed 4 bases at V and 0 bases at J, leaving 12 bases unmatched. CDR1 is LGHNA, CDR2 YSLEER, per germline. The CDR3 is CASSRHSGGSGSYNEQFF. The CDR3 DNA follows: TGCGCCAGCAGCCGTCACTCGGGGGGATCAGGCTCCTACAATGAGCAGTTCTTC.

The rearrangement joins TRBV12-3 or TRBV12-4 to TRBJ2-1, with D possibly being TRBD2 (5 bases). V was clipped by 3 bases and J by 3 bases, with 18 bases between them. The CDR3 spans 17 residues. The chain's CDR3 is CASSFPSASPFYNEQFF. The CDR3, as DNA: TGTGCCAGCAGTTTCCCCTCCGCTAGCCCTTTCTACAATGAGCAGTTCTTC.

This clonotype is medium-sized. V and J are TRBV7-6 and TRBJ1-1; the D gene is possibly TRBD1 (6 bases). The germline V and J ends were trimmed by 5 bases and 2 bases, with 15 bases remaining between them. CDR1 SGHVS and CDR2 FNYEAQ come from the germline V gene. The CDR3 is 15 residues long. The CDR3 DNA is TGTGCCAGCAGCCAACAGACAGGTTCAAACACTGAAGCTTTCTTT. It specifies CASSQQTGSNTEAFF.

This clonotype was observed a handful of times. This chain uses TRBV7-3 with TRBJ1-2, with D possibly TRBD1 on 6 matching bases. Germline assignment: CDR1 SGHTA and CDR2 FQGTGA. V dropped 5 bases and J dropped 4 bases, with 11 bases sitting between them. This CDR3 is 13 amino acids long. The CDR3 coding sequence is TGTGCCAGCAGCCTCGGACAGAGCTATGGCTACACCTTC. Translating it yields CASSLGQSYGYTF.

The chain recombines TRBV7-2 with TRBJ2-5; D is unresolved. Trimming took off 1 base at V and 3 bases at J, with 3 bases between the two ends. The V gene's germline CDR1 is SGHTA and CDR2 FQGNSA. The CDR3 has 12 residues. DNA for the CDR3: TGTGCCAGCAGCTTAGTAAAAGAGACCCAGTACTTC. As protein: CASSLVKETQYF.

This chain connects TRBV10-3 to TRBJ2-7, with 10 positions matching TRBD2. Germline values: CDR1 ENHRY, CDR2 SYGVKD. The CDR3 length is 18 residues. Trimming at V came to 3 bases and at J to 0 bases, leaving 11 bases not matched to a gene. CDR3 region: CAISDPSGRGGSSYEQYF. For the CDR3, the DNA is TGTGCCATCAGTGACCCGAGCGGGAGGGGGGGAAGCTCCTACGAGCAGTACTTC.

The chain links TRBV27 to TRBJ2-2, with 11 bases matching TRBD2. Looked up from germline, CDR1 is MNHEY and CDR2 is SMNVEV (reference sequence). CDR3 length: 20 amino acids. V gave up 5 bases and J gave up 7 bases; unmatched junction bases: 21. CDR3 protein: CASSLLWMTSGKDSNGELFF. In nucleotides, the CDR3 is TGTGCCAGCAGTCTACTATGGATGACTAGCGGGAAGGATAGTAACGGGGAGCTGTTTTTT.

This sequence joins TRBV25-1 and TRBJ2-1; TRBD2 is a possible D gene (6 bases). Germline CDR1 MGHDK, CDR2 SYGVNS. V was trimmed by 2 bases and J by 2 bases, leaving 13 bases between them. The CDR3 is made up of 16 amino acids. CDR3 in amino acids: CASSEMKGGAYNEQFF. The CDR3 nucleotides are TGTGCCAGCAGTGAAATGAAGGGAGGAGCCTACAATGAGCAGTTCTTC.

This clonotype was seen more than once but under ten times. J is TRBJ1-5 and V is TRBV11-2; tentative D call: TRBD1 (6 bases). In germline, CDR1 is SGHAT, CDR2 FQNNGV. Trimming took off 4 bases at V and 6 bases at J, with 10 bases between the two ends. The CDR3 has 13 amino acids. Written as DNA, the CDR3 is TGTGCCAGCAGCTCTCAGGGGTCTCAGCCCCAGCATTTT. Residues: CASSSQGSQPQHF.

This chain connects TRBV9 to TRBJ1-1; 8 nucleotides line up with TRBD1. V dropped 4 bases and J dropped 0; count of bases not matched to a gene: 5. Germline V CDR1 and CDR2: SGDLS, YYNGEE. The CDR3 extends over 15 amino acids. The CDR3 DNA follows: TGTGCCAGCAGCCGAGGGACAGGAATGAACACTGAAGCTTTCTTT. Protein: CASSRGTGMNTEAFF.

This clonotype appeared a few times. This chain's CDR3 is CASSLSASGDQPQHF. The CDR3 DNA is TGTGCCAGCAGCTTATCGGCTTCCGGGGATCAGCCCCAGCATTTT. This chain connects TRBV7-9 to TRBJ1-5; D gene ambiguous. This CDR3 contains 15 residues. Germline CDR1 and CDR2: SEHNR and FQNEAQ (reference sequence). Deletions cut 2 bases from V and 5 bases from J, with 13 bases between.

As to this clonotype: A much larger clone lies a single base off, so this may be a read error. This rearrangement joins TRBV6-2 or TRBV6-3 to TRBJ1-6; 7 bases map to TRBD1. Per the germline V gene, CDR1 is MNHEY and CDR2 is SVGEGT. This CDR3 has 13 amino acids. For the CDR3, the DNA is TGTGCCGGCAGTTCCCAGGGGGATTCACCCCTCCACTTT. Encoded protein: CAGSSQGDSPLHF.

This clonotype was detected a few times. The J gene is TRBJ2-2, the V gene TRBV7-2; D not certain. CDR1 and CDR2 from the germline V gene are SGHTA and FQGNSA. The V gene lost 6 bases and the J gene lost 6 bases, with 14 bases spanning the gap. The CDR3 has 14 residues. The CDR3 sequence: CASSIMGGPGELFF. For the CDR3, the DNA is TGTGCCAGCAGTATTATGGGCGGCCCCGGGGAGCTGTTTTTT.

A note on this clonotype: Mismatch with germline at one junction end may stem from a read error. DNA of the CDR3: TGTGCCAGCAACTTAGCTGGGGGTGGGTACACTGAAGCTTTCTTT. It codes for CASNLAGGGYTEAFF. The genes are TRBV7-8 and TRBJ1-1; possibly TRBD1 for D (5 bases). The CDR3 extends over 15 amino acids. From germline, CDR1 is SGHVS and CDR2 FQNEAQ.

This chain connects TRBV6-1 to TRBJ1-1; D is possibly TRBD1 (5 bases). The germline gives CDR1 MNHNS, CDR2 SASEGT. The CDR3 loop spans 14 amino acids. V lost 5 bases and J lost 6, with 16 bases in between. The CDR3 loop is CASSMTPGGSEAFF. CDR3 DNA sequence: TGTGCCAGCAGTATGACACCCGGGGGGTCTGAAGCTTTCTTT.

The gene calls are TRBV6-1 and TRBJ1-1, with D uncertain. This CDR3 spans 14 amino acids. V lost 6 bases, J lost 6 bases, and 17 bases lay in between. CDR1 and CDR2 from the germline V gene are MNHNS and SASEGT. The CDR3 reads CASRTGPIGPEAFF. Here the CDR3 DNA reads TGTGCCAGCAGGACCGGGCCCATCGGGCCTGAAGCTTTCTTT.

The chain couples TRBV29-1 to TRBJ1-1; D is unclear. Germline V gene data show CDR1 as SQVTM and CDR2 as ANQGSEA. This CDR3 comprises 14 residues. Between the trimmed V and J ends, which lost 6 bases and 4 bases, there was a span of 18 bases. CDR3 sequence (DNA): TGCAGCGTGCTACGGGCGGGGTTGGGCACTGAAGCTTTCTTT. This gives the protein CSVLRAGLGTEAFF.

V is TRBV10-1 and J is TRBJ2-2; 8 bases are shared with TRBD1. J was trimmed by 5 bases and V by 11 bases; bases with no gene match: 7. The CDR3 consists of 13 residues. Germline assignment: CDR1 WNHNN and CDR2 SYGVQD (reference sequence). The CDR3 nucleotides are TGCGCCGGACAGGGAGAGAGGACCGGGGAGCTGTTTTTT. Amino acids: CAGQGERTGELFF.

This clonotype turned up a few times. The chain employs TRBV4-3 and TRBJ1-2; the match to TRBD1 covers 7 bases. The CDR3 runs to 19 residues. V lost 2 bases, J lost 1 base, and 16 bases stayed unmatched. Germline V CDR1 and CDR2: LGHNA, YSLEER. For the CDR3, the DNA is TGCGCCAGCAGCCAAAACAGGGGCGGGGGGCGCATTGGTAACTATGGCTACACCTTC. This translates into CASSQNRGGGRIGNYGYTF.